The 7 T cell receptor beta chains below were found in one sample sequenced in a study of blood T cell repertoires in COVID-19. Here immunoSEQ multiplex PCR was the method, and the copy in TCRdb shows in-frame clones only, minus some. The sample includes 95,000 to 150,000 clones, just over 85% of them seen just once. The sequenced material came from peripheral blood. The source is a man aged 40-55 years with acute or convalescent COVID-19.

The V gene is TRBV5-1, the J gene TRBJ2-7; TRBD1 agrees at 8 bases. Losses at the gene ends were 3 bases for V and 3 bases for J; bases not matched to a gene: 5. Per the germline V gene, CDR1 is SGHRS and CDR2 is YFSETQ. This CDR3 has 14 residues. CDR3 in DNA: TGCGCCAGCAGCTCCGGACAGGGAGACTACGAGCAGTACTTC. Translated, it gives CASSSGQGDYEQYF.

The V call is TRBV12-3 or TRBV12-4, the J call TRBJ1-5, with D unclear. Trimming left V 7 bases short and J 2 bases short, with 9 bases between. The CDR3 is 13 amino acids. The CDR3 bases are TGTGCCAGCATGTTCGGTGGCAATCAGCCCCAGCATTTT. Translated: CASMFGGNQPQHF.

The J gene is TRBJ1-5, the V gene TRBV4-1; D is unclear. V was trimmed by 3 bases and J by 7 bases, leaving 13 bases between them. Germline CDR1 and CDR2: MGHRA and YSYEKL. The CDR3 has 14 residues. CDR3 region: CASSQPGVGQPQHF. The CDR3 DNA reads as TGCGCCAGCAGCCAGCCAGGCGTTGGGCAGCCCCAGCATTTT.

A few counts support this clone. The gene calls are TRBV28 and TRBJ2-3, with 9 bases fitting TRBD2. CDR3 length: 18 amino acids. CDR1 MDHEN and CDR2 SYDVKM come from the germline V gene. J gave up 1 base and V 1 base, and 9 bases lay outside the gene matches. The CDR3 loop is CASSLYSGGNLGTDTQYF. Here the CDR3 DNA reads TGTGCCAGCAGTTTATATAGCGGGGGTAATCTGGGCACAGATACGCAGTATTTT.

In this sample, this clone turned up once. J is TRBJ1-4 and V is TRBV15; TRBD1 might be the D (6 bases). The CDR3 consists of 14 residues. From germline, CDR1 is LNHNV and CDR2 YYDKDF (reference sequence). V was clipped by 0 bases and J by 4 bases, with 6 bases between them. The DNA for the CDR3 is TGTGCCACCAGCAGAGACAGGGGTAATGAAAAACTGTTTTTT. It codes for CATSRDRGNEKLFF.

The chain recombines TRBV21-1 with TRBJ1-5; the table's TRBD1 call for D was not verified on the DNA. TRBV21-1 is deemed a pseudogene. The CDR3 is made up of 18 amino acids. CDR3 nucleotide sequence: TGTGCCAGCACCTGCGACAGGGGGCCTAACCCTAGCAATCAGCCCCAGCATTTT. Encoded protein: CASTCDRGPNPSNQPQHF.

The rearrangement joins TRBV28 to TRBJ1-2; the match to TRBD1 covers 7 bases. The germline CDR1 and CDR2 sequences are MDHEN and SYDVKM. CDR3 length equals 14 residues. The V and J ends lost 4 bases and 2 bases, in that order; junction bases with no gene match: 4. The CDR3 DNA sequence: TGTGCCAGCAGTTCCCCGGGACAGAACTATGGCTACACCTTC. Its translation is CASSSPGQNYGYTF.